This T cell receptor beta chain emerged from a study of blood T cell repertoires in COVID-19. Background on the study: The United States, Italy and Spain were the sources of the acute and convalescent COVID-19 samples.

Some clones are missing from TCRdb's copy, which holds only in-frame ones; the method was immunoSEQ multiplex PCR. Of approximately 88,000 clones in the sample, roughly 90% are singletons; the top ten hold approximately 15%. Germline V gene data show CDR1 as MDHEN and CDR2 as SYDVKM. The CDR3 covers 16 residues. The ends were cut back, 2 bases at V and 0 bases at J, with 11 bases in the middle. The chain carries TRBV28 and TRBJ1-3, with D hard to call. This receptor was obtained from a male donor with acute or convalescent COVID-19. Sequencing used peripheral blood. In DNA, the CDR3 is TGTGCCAGCAGTTTACTCGGGGAAGCCTCTGGAAACACCATATATTTT. Amino acid sequence: CASSLLGEASGNTIYF.